In this sample, the clone carrying this TCR beta chain turned up a few times. Preparing the TCRbeta library involved the use of unique molecular identifiers. TCRdb called the PCR reads again in MiXCR, with one record for every CDR3 protein. The sample consists of 200,000 to 250,000 distinct CDR3 sequences, about 9.5% of them appearing once. This sample was taken from a study of T-cell reconstitution after alpha-beta-depleted transplantation in children. Sequences were derived from PBMCs from the stem cell graft donor, sampled from the stem cell graft. The receptor's source is a human donor who donated a stem cell graft to a child with acute lymphoblastic leukemia.

CDR3 amino acids: CASRRPGGPSYEQYF. In DNA, the CDR3 is TGTGCCAGCAGGCGACCGGGTGGGCCCTCCTACGAGCAGTACTTC. This chain connects TRBV7-2 to TRBJ2-7; no definite D call. Per germline, CDR1 SGHTA and CDR2 FQGNSA. Trimming shortened V by 6 bases and J by 0 bases, and 15 bases separated the two germline ends. The CDR3 has 15 amino acids.